One and the same sample provided the 12 T cell receptor beta chains below, sequenced in a study of blood T cell repertoires in COVID-19. Data came from immunoSEQ multiplex PCR; TCRdb stores just in-frame clones and leaves some out. The sample has about 180,000 clones; around 85% are singletons. The sequenced material came from peripheral blood. Source of these receptors: an elderly man with COVID-19, enrolled during active disease.

This sequence joins TRBV20-1 and TRBJ1-1; the match to TRBD1 covers 7 bases. This CDR3 has 11 amino acids. Germline V gives CDR1 DFQATT, CDR2 SNEGSKA (reference sequence). Germline trimming cut 2 bases from V and 9 bases from J; bases unmatched to any gene: 3. The CDR3 DNA is TGCAGTGCTAGACAGGGGGATAAAGCTTTCTTT. Amino acids: CSARQGDKAFF.

V gene TRBV5-1 combines with J gene TRBJ2-5, with D perhaps matching TRBD1 (5 bases). The length of the CDR3 is 16 residues. Germline V gene data show CDR1 as SGHRS and CDR2 as YFSETQ. The V end lost 8 bases, the J end lost 0 bases, and 20 bases lay between the germline ends. CDR3 sequence reads: CASRFQLTTDQETQYF. DNA for the CDR3: TGCGCCAGTCGCTTCCAACTGACGACAGACCAAGAGACCCAGTACTTC.

The chain is built from TRBV5-1 and TRBJ1-1; a weak D match, TRBD1 (6 bases). The germline CDR1 and CDR2 sequences are SGHRS and YFSETQ. V lost 4 bases to trimming and J lost 1 base, with 8 bases between them. This CDR3 is built from 13 residues. The CDR3 loop reads CASSRGQNTEAFF. DNA for the CDR3: TGCGCCAGCAGCAGGGGACAGAACACTGAAGCTTTCTTT.

This clone has just a few counts. This chain links TRBV5-1 with TRBJ1-1; possibly TRBD1 for D (6 bases). Germline values: CDR1 SGHRS, CDR2 YFSETQ. The CDR3 runs to 14 residues. Trimming took 3 bases from V and 5 from J, leaving 14 bases between them. This CDR3 reads CASSSQGTETEAFF. The CDR3 bases are TGCGCCAGCAGCTCTCAGGGGACGGAGACTGAAGCTTTCTTT.

This clone was detected a few times. This chain joins TRBV9 and TRBJ2-5, with a weak D call TRBD1 (5 bases). CDR3 length: 14 amino acids. V lost 0 bases and J lost 5, with 11 bases in between. The germline V gene has CDR1 SGDLS and CDR2 YYNGEE. The CDR3 protein is CASSVESRVETQYF. CDR3 nucleotides: TGTGCCAGCAGCGTAGAGTCCAGGGTGGAGACCCAGTACTTC. Full variable domain (outside the CDR3, taken from reference TRBV9 and TRBJ2-5): DSGVTQTPKHLITATGQRVTLRCSPRSGDLSVYWYQQSLDQGLQFLIQYYNGEERAKGNILERFSAQQFPDLHSELNLSSLELGDSALYFCASSVESRVETQYFGPGTRLLVL.

The chain joins TRBV6-5 to TRBJ2-7; 10 nucleotides line up with TRBD1. This CDR3 region has 16 residues. The V gene's germline CDR1 is MNHEY and CDR2 SVGAGI. The trim removed 0 bases at V and 6 bases at J, leaving 8 bases unmatched. In nucleotides, the CDR3 is TGTGCCAGCAGTTACTCGAGCCGACAGGGGGCAGGCGAGCAGTACTTC. Protein product: CASSYSSRQGAGEQYF.

This chain joins TRBV10-2 and TRBJ2-2, with 9 bases matching TRBD1. The length of the CDR3 is 16 residues. With 6 bases clipped from V and 8 bases from J, the junction kept 13 bases outside the gene matches. Germline V lookup: CDR1 WSHSY, CDR2 SAAADI. CDR3 coding DNA: TGCGCCAGCAGGCCCCGGGACAGGGTCCTTCAGGGGGAGCTGTTTTTT. It translates to CASRPRDRVLQGELFF.

The J gene is TRBJ2-2, the V gene TRBV3-1 (or the pseudogene TRBV3-2); TRBD1 matches at 7 bases. Germline loops: CDR1 LGHDT, CDR2 YNNKEL (reference sequence). The trim removed 4 bases at V and 4 bases at J, leaving 12 bases unmatched. CDR3 length: 17 residues. This chain's CDR3 is CASSRFSLGGRTGELFF. DNA of the CDR3: TGTGCCAGCAGCCGGTTTAGTTTAGGGGGCCGCACCGGGGAGCTGTTTTTT.

Note on this clone: Other DNA sequences in this specimen translate into the identical CDR3. This sequence joins TRBV10-3 and TRBJ1-1; 7 positions agree with TRBD1. The CDR3 is 13 amino acids. Germline CDR1 and CDR2: ENHRY and SYGVKD. The trim removed 6 bases at V and 2 bases at J, leaving 3 bases unmatched. CDR3 bases: TGTGCCATCAGGGGACAGCTAAACACTGAAGCTTTCTTT. Amino acid sequence: CAIRGQLNTEAFF.

The gene calls are TRBV5-5 and TRBJ1-1; no reliable D call. Trimming shortened V by 4 bases and J by 1 base, and 11 bases separated the two germline ends. CDR1 SGHKS and CDR2 YYEKEE come from the germline V gene (reference sequence). This CDR3 contains 14 residues. CDR3 sequence: CASSPWPGNTEAFF. CDR3 bases: TGTGCCAGCAGCCCCTGGCCGGGGAACACTGAAGCTTTCTTT.

This chain connects TRBV19 to TRBJ2-5; D ambiguous. Deletions cut 5 bases from V and 6 bases from J, with 16 bases between. The CDR3 has 14 residues. CDR1 is LNHDA and CDR2 is SQIVND in the germline V gene (reference sequence). The CDR3 coding sequence is TGTGCCAGTAGTTCCACCGGGTCCCCCCAGACCCAGTACTTC. Its translation: CASSSTGSPQTQYF.

The chain combines TRBV7-7 with TRBJ2-5; D not resolved. The CDR3 is 16 amino acids. CDR1 and CDR2 from the germline V gene are SSHAT and FNYEAQ (reference sequence). Between the trimmed V and J ends, which lost 1 base and 1 base, there was a span of 13 bases. CDR3: CASSLGGSWPQETQYF. In DNA, the CDR3 is TGTGCCAGCAGCTTAGGCGGTTCCTGGCCCCAAGAGACCCAGTACTTC.